This TCR beta chain was captured in a study of blood T cell repertoires in COVID-19. From germline, CDR1 is SGHRS and CDR2 YFSETQ. The CDR3 extends over 18 amino acids. Trimming removed 4 bases at V and 2 bases at J, with 25 bases between. Original processing methods: Reference gene primer amplification yielded estimated nucleated cell counts. Assay: immunoSEQ multiplex PCR; the TCRdb copy retains only in-frame clones and omits some. Clonal size and the V and J genes are those of that table, whereas D and trimming came from the DNA. This table holds about 180,000 clones, roughly 78% found once. The V gene is TRBV5-1, the J gene TRBJ2-7; D might be TRBD2 (6 bases). Sequenced sample: peripheral blood. The TCR sequence derives from a woman in her fifties or sixties with COVID-19, enrolled during active disease. CDR3 in DNA: TGCGCCAGCAGCACGATGGGAGGCCCCGTTGTAACCCCCTACGAGCAGTACTTC. As protein: CASSTMGGPVVTPYEQYF.